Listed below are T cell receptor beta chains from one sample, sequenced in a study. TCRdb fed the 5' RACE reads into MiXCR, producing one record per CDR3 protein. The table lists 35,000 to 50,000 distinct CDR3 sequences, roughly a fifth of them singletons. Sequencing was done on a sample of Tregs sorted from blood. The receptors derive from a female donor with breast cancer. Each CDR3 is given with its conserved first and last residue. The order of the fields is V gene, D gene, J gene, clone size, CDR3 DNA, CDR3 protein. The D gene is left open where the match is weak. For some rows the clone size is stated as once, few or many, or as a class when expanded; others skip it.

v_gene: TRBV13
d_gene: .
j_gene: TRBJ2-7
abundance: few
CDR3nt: TGTGCCAGCAGCTTATCGGTACAGGGAAACGAGCAGTACTTC
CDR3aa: CASSLSVQGNEQYF

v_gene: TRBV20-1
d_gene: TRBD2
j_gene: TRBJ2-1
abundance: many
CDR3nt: TGCAGTGCTAGGATTAGCGGGGACTACAATGAGCAGTTCTTC
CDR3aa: CSARISGDYNEQFF

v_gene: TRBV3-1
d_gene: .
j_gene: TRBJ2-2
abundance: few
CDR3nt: TGTGCCAGCAGCCAAGCCCCGTACACCGGGGAGCTGTTTTTT
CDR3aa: CASSQAPYTGELFF

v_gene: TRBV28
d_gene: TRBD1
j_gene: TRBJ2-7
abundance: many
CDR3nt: TGTGCCAGCCTACAGGGGGCCTCCGAGCAGTACTTC
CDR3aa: CASLQGASEQYF

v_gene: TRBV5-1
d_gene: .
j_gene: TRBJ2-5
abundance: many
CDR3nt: TGCGCCAGCACCCAACTCCCCCCCGGGACACCTAAAGAGACCCAGTACTTC
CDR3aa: CASTQLPPGTPKETQYF

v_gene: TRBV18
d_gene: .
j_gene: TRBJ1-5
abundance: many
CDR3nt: TGTGCCAGCTCACCAGAGGCGGATCAGCCCCAGCATTTT
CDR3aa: CASSPEADQPQHF

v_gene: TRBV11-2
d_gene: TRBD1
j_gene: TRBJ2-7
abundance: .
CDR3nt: TGTGCCAGCAGCCATTACAGGGGGCGCGGCGAGCAGTACTTC
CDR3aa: CASSHYRGRGEQYF

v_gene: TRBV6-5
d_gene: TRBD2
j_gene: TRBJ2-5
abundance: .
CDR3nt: TGTGCCAGCAGTTACTCGACCGGGGGGAAGACCCAGTACTTC
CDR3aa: CASSYSTGGKTQYF

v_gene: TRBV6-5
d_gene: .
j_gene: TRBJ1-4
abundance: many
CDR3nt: TGTGCCAGCAGTTACTCGATTGGGGAGGCTGAAAAACTGTTTTTT
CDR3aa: CASSYSIGEAEKLFF

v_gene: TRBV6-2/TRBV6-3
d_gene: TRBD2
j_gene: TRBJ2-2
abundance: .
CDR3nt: TGTGCCAGCAGCCATAGCGGGAGCAGTACCGGGGAGCTGTTTTTT
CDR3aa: CASSHSGSSTGELFF

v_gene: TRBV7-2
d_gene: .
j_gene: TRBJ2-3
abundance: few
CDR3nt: TGTGCCAGCAGCCCCACAGGGCCTATGGATACGCAGTATTTT
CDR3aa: CASSPTGPMDTQYF

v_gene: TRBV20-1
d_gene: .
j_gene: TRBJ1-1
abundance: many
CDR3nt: TGCAGTGCGTCACAGGTGAACACTGAAGCTTTCTTT
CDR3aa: CSASQVNTEAFF

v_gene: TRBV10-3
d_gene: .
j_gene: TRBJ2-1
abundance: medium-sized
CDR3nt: TGTGCCATCAGTGATATCATCGGGGGCGTACATGACAATGAGCAGTTCTTC
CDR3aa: CAISDIIGGVHDNEQFF

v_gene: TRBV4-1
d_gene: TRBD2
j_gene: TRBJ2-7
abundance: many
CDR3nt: TGCGCCAGCAGCCAAGGGACTAGCGGAATGTACGAGCAGTACTTC
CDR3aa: CASSQGTSGMYEQYF

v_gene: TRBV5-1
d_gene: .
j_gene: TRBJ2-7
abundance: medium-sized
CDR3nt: TGCGCCAGCAGACCAGGCGGGGACTCCTACGAGCAGTACTTC
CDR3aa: CASRPGGDSYEQYF

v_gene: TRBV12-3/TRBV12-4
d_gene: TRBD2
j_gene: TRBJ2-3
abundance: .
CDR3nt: TGTGCCAGCAGCTCCGGGACTAGCGGGAGGGCCGCGGATACGCAGTATTTT
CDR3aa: CASSSGTSGRAADTQYF

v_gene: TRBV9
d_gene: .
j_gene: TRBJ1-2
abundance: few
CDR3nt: TGTGCCAGCAGCCCCCAGGACTCTGGCTACACCTTC
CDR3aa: CASSPQDSGYTF

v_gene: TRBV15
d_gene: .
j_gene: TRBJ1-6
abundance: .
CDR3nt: TGTGCCACCAGCGTCAGGGGAGTTAATTCACCCCTCCACTTT
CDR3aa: CATSVRGVNSPLHF

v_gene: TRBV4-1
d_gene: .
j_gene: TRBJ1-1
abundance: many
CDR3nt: TGCGCCAGCAGCCAAGAGAGGGGGAACACTGAAGCTTTCTTT
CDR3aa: CASSQERGNTEAFF

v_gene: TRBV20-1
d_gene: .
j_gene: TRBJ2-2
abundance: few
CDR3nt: TGCAGTGCTAGAGTTTATCCTAGCGTACCGAACACCGGGGAGCTGTTTTTT
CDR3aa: CSARVYPSVPNTGELFF

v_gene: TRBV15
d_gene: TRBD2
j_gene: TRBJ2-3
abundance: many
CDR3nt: TGTGCCACCAGCAAGAAGCGGGAGCTGCAAGATACGCAGTATTTT
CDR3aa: CATSKKRELQDTQYF

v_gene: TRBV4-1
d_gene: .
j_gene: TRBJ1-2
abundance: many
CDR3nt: TGCGCCAGCAGCCAAGAGACAGGCGAAATCTATGGCTACACCTTC
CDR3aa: CASSQETGEIYGYTF

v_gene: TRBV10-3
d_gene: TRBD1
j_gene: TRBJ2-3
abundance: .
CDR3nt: TGTGCCATCCGGACAGGTCTGGGAACAGATACGCAGTATTTT
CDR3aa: CAIRTGLGTDTQYF

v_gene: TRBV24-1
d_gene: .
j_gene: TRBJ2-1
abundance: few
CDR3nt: TGTGCCACCAGTGATCCGGAGGCAGGGAAGGCCAATGAGCAGTTCTTC
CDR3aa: CATSDPEAGKANEQFF

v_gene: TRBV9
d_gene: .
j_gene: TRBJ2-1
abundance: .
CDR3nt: TGTGCCAGCAGGGGGACTTATAAGGAGCAGTTCTTC
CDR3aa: CASRGTYKEQFF

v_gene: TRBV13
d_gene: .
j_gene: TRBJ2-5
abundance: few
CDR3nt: TGTGCCAGCAGCTTAGAAGATACGGTGACCCAGTACTTC
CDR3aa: CASSLEDTVTQYF

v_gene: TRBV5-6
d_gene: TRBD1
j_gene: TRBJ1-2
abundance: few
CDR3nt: TGTGCCAGCAGCTTGGCCGGAGAACAGGGGGCCGGCTACACCTTC
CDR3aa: CASSLAGEQGAGYTF

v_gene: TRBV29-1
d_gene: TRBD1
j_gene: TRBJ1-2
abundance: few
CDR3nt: TGCAGCGTTGTGACAGGGGGCTATGGCTACACCTTC
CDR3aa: CSVVTGGYGYTF

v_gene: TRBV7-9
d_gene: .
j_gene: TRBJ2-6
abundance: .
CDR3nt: TGTGCCAGCAGCCCCCGACCTGGGGCCAACGTCCTGACTTTC
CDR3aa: CASSPRPGANVLTF

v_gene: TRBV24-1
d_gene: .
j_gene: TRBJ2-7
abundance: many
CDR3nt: TGTGCCACCAGTGATCCACAGGGTAGCCCCTACGAGCAGTACTTC
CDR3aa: CATSDPQGSPYEQYF

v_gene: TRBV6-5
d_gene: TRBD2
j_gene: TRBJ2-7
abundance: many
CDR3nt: TGTGCCAGCTGGGGGGGTTACCCAGGCTACGAGCAGTACTTC
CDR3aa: CASWGGYPGYEQYF

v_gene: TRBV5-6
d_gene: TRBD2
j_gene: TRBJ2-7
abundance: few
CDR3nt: TGTGCCAGCAGCCCACTTGCCAGCGGGATAGGCGAGCAGTACTTC
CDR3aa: CASSPLASGIGEQYF

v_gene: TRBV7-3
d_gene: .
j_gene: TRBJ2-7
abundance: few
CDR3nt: TGTGCCAGCAGCTGGGGGTCACTTCAGCCCTACGAGCAGTACTTC
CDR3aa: CASSWGSLQPYEQYF

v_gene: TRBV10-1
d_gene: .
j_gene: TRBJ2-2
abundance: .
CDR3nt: TGCGCCAGCAGTGAGAACGGAGTTCATGCGAACACCGGGGAGCTGTTTTTT
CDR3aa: CASSENGVHANTGELFF

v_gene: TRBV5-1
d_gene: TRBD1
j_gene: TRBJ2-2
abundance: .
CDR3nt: TGCGCCAGCAGCTTGGGACAGGGGGCGACCGGGGAGCTGTTTTTT
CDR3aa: CASSLGQGATGELFF

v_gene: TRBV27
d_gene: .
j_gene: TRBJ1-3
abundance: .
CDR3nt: TGTGCCAGCAGTTTATCAGGGACTGGAAACACCATATATTTT
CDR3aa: CASSLSGTGNTIYF

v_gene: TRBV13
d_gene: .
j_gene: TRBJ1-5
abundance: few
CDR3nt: TGTGCCAGCAGCTCCGGGATGTATCAGCCCCAGCATTTT
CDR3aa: CASSSGMYQPQHF

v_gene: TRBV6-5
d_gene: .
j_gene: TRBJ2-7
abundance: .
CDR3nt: TGTGCCAGCAGTCTCCACCAGCAGACCTACGAGCAGTACTTC
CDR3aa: CASSLHQQTYEQYF